Below, one T cell receptor (beta chain) is given with its context. The V gene lost 2 bases and the J gene lost 4 bases, with 13 bases spanning the gap. The germline V gene encodes CDR1 SGHKS and CDR2 YYEKEE (reference sequence). This CDR3 region has 15 residues. This entry belongs to a study of blood T cell repertoires in COVID-19. Study background: Researchers got acute and convalescent COVID-19 samples from the United States, Italy and Spain. The cDNA or gDNA used as material had been derived from T cells, B-cell-depleted T cells, or PBMCs.

Under the authors' procedure: Nucleated cell number was recorded as an estimate derived from reference gene primer amplification. The table came from immunoSEQ multiplex PCR; TCRdb's copy has only in-frame clones and leaves some out. The V and J calls and clone size come from that table; D and trimming were worked out from the DNA. The sample contains about 150,000 clones, more than 80% of which appear only once. Sequenced: peripheral blood. The chain combines TRBV5-5 with TRBJ1-5; TRBD1 is a possible D gene (5 bases). The clonotype originates from a human donor with acute or convalescent COVID-19. The donor label of this sample is uncertain. This CDR3 reads CASSLGVVGNQPQHF. CDR3 nucleotide sequence: TGTGCCAGCAGCTTAGGGGTAGTGGGGAATCAGCCCCAGCATTTT.